The entry that follows covers one T cell receptor beta chain sequence. Its antigen is still unknown. These data come from a study of T cell repertoires in cytomegalovirus infection. Turning to the study itself: As its CMV epitopes, the study selected recently identified HLA-C-restricted and well-studied HLA-B-restricted targets. Signatures in public TCR beta sequences pointed to both CMV infection and matching HLA type.

TCRdb fed the reads into MiXCR, producing one record per CDR3 protein. In the table there are some 220,000 distinct CDR3 sequences, around 40% of which are singletons. Points from the study as a whole: Individuals carrying CMV plus the relevant HLA were identified by cumulative frequency of public TCR beta families. There were HLA-C-restricted CMV-specific TCR beta clonotypes dominating the ex vivo response.

The CDR3 has 12 amino acids. The ends were cut back, 5 bases at V and 4 bases at J, with 6 bases in the middle. Germline V gene sequence: CDR1 SGHTA, CDR2 FQGNSA. This chain links TRBV7-2 with TRBJ2-1; no clear D. The TCR sequence derives from a human donor in good health (CMV status not recorded). Some clones in this sample may be carry-over from other donors' samples. The sequenced sample was CD8+ T cells from cultured PBMCs, obtained from culture after CMV antigen stimulation. For the CDR3, the DNA is TGTGCCAGCAGCGGTGAGTACAATGAGCAGTTCTTC. Encoded protein: CASSGEYNEQFF.